This T cell receptor beta chain was recorded in a study of T cell responses to AZD1222 COVID-19 vaccine. Notes on the study in general: White British donors predominated, females outnumbered males, and clonal diversity was possibly underestimated. All repertoire sampling was performed exclusively after the peak T cell response. The reported proportion of spike-specific TCRs targeting unmutated variant regions was nearly half.

On this clone itself: The target antigen is unknown.

Measured with immunoSEQ multiplex PCR; TCRdb has only the in-frame clones, and not every one. Altogether 120,000 or so clones are present, about 89% being singletons, with the ten largest covering roughly 7.1%. The length of the CDR3 is 15 residues. The V end lost 6 bases, the J end lost 4 bases, and 18 bases lay between the germline ends. CDR1 is MNHEY, CDR2 SVGAGI, per germline. The clonotype was recovered from an adult who received the AZD1222 COVID-19 vaccine. This chain uses TRBV6-5 with TRBJ1-1; D perhaps matches TRBD1 (5 bases). The material was peripheral blood, obtained 28 days after the second AZD1222 dose. This CDR3 is CASRDVGRGVTEAFF. The CDR3 DNA follows: TGTGCCAGCAGAGACGTAGGTAGAGGGGTCACTGAAGCTTTCTTT.